These T cell receptor beta chains were read from a single sample in a study of blood T cell repertoires in COVID-19. Repertoires were generated with immunoSEQ multiplex PCR, while TCRdb's copy carries only in-frame clones and drops some. Among 250,000 to 350,000 clones listed, 75% to 90% were seen once. Material for sequencing was peripheral blood. These receptors all come from a woman between 50 and 59 years old who had recovered from COVID-19. Both conserved end residues are trimmed from each CDR3. The D gene is left open where the match is weak.

CDR3 protein,D gene,V gene
ASSLGANYNEQF,.,TRBV27
ASSLRGVSLREQY,.,TRBV7-2
ASSHMDREQPQH,TRBD1,TRBV4-2
ASSPGDSRSNYGYT,TRBD1,TRBV7-2
ASSSGQGYHQPQH,TRBD1,TRBV7-2
ASSIGQGGSYEQY,.,TRBV19
ASSLRDSLSYEQY,TRBD1,TRBV27
SVEFGRGREQY,TRBD1,TRBV29-1
ASRFPDPGQDLH,TRBD1,TRBV7-9
ASSLARNTEAF,.,TRBV5-5
ASSLIENNYEQY,.,TRBV28
ASSGRHSWGNQPQH,.,TRBV6-4
ASSLPGQNYGYT,.,TRBV28
ASSSPGLDTQY,.,TRBV7-2
ASSQAQGTSYGYT,.,TRBV7-9
ASSYWKGAKGELF,TRBD1,TRBV6-2/TRBV6-3
ASRDTGAYNEQF,.,TRBV27
ASSPSGGGTDTQY,TRBD2,TRBV18
ASSVAGGSGGAETQY,TRBD2,TRBV9
ASSARGGFSTDTQY,TRBD1,TRBV7-2
ASSQDAGGMGGAVDTQY,TRBD2,TRBV4-3
ASSQPSGSGSSPYNEQF,TRBD2,TRBV4-1
ASSPSGSWHEQF,TRBD2,TRBV7-2
ATSRDGLAHYNEQF,TRBD2,TRBV15
ASSDSGTSGWDTQY,TRBD2,TRBV6-4
ASSLDGSVEAF,.,TRBV5-1
ASSARTKGNTEAF,.,TRBV2
SASLRNEQF,.,TRBV20-1
ASSIGATPLLYGYT,.,TRBV27
ASNPQGFTGELF,.,TRBV21-1
ASSLVQGGGTDTQY,.,TRBV5-1
ASSNRDRTTKSYEQY,TRBD1,TRBV28
ASSEQGKGSTDTQY,.,TRBV9
ASSLERLGGNEQF,.,TRBV11-2
SARTPGQGAGELF,TRBD1,TRBV29-1
ASSELQNYGYT,.,TRBV2
ASSLGGNNEKLF,.,TRBV7-8
ASSLVGRGADTQY,.,TRBV7-2
ASANGQYNEQF,.,TRBV11-3
ASSLRGVATDTQY,.,TRBV5-1
AWERGGSTEAF,.,TRBV30
ATSLTGVYGYT,.,TRBV24-1